Only one count was recorded for the clone carrying this TCR beta chain. Antigen unknown. Sample donors were healthy Caucasian individuals that came from Russia, aged 6 to 90. Drawing of peripheral blood yielded about 10 milliliters from each donor. Germline V gene sequence: CDR1 SQVTM, CDR2 ANQGSEA. V dropped 6 bases and J dropped 10; count of bases not matched to a gene: 5. The CDR3 runs 11 residues. The data belong to a study of blood T cells in healthy people across ages. General study results and limits: Older age coincided with a roughly linear decline in TCR beta diversity per million T cells. PBMCs that were unsorted prevented a conclusive naive versus antigen-experienced comparison.

A second PCR of roughly 6 to 12 cycles used a sample-barcoded 5' primer and a J-beta primer mix. TCRdb re-called the 5' RACE reads with MiXCR, one entry per CDR3 protein. The repertoire holds roughly 860,000 distinct CDR3 sequences, with 62% as singletons. The TCR originated in a man in his thirties or forties in good health. Sample: blood. The chain joins TRBV29-1 to TRBJ2-1; 8 bases line up with TRBD2. The CDR3 nucleotides are TGCAGCGTCGGACTAGCCCACGAGCAGTTCTTC. This encodes CSVGLAHEQFF.